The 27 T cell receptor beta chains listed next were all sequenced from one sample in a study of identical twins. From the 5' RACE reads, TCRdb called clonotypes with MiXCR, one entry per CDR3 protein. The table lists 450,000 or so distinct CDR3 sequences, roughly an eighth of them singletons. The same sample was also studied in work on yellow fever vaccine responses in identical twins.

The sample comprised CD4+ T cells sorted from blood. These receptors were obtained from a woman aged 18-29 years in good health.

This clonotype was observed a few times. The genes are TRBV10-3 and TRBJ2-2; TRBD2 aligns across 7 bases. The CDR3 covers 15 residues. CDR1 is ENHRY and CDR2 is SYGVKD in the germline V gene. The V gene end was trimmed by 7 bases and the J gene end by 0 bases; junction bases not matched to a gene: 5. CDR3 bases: TGTGCCATCATGGGCGGGAGCTCGAACACCGGGGAGCTGTTTTTT. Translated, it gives CAIMGGSSNTGELFF.

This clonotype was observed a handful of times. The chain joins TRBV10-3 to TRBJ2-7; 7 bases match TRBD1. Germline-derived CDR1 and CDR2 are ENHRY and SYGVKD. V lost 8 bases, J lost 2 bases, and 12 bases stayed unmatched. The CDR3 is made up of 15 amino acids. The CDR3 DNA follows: TGTGCCATCCGGCCCGAAAAGGACAGGCCCTACGAGCAGTACTTC. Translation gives CAIRPEKDRPYEQYF.

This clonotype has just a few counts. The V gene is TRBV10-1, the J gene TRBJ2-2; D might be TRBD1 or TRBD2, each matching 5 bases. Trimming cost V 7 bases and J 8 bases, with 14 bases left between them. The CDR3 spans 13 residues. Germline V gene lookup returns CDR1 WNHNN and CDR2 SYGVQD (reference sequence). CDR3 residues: CASTGTPVGELFF. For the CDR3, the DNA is TGCGCCAGCACTGGGACCCCGGTGGGGGAGCTGTTTTTT.

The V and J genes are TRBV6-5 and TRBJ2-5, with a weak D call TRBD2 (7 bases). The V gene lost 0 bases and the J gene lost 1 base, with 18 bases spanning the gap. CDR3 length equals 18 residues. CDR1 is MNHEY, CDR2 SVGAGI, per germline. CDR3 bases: TGTGCCAGCAGTTACTCGGGACAAGAGCGGGACACCCAAGAGACCCAGTACTTC. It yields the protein CASSYSGQERDTQETQYF.

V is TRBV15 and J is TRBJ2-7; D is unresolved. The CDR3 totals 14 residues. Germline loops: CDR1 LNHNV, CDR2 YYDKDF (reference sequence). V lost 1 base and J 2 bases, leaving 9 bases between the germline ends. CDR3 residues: CATSRGGSTYEQYF. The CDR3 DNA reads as TGTGCCACCAGCAGAGGAGGCAGTACCTACGAGCAGTACTTC.

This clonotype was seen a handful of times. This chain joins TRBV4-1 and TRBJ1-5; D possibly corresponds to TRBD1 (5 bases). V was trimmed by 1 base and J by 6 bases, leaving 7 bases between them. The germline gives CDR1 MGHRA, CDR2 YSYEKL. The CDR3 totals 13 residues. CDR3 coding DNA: TGCGCCAGCAGCCAAGCCGACAGTCAGCCCCAGCATTTT. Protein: CASSQADSQPQHF.

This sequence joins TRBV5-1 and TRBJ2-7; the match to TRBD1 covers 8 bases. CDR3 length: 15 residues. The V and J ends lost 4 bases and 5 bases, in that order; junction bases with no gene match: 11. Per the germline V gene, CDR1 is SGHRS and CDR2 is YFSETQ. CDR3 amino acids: CASSLRTGINNEQYF. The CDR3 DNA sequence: TGCGCCAGCAGCCTCAGGACAGGGATAAACAACGAGCAGTACTTC.

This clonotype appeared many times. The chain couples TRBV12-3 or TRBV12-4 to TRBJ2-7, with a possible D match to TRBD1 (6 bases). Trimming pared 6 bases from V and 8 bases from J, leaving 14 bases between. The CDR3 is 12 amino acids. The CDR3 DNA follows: TGTGCCAGCAGCAAGTCTGGGGGCAAGCAGTACTTC. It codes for CASSKSGGKQYF.

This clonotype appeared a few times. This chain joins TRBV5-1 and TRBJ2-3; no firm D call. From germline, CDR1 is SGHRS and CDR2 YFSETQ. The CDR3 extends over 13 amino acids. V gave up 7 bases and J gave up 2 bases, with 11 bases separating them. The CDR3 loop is CASHAADTDTQYF. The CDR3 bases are TGCGCCAGCCACGCCGCGGACACAGATACGCAGTATTTT.

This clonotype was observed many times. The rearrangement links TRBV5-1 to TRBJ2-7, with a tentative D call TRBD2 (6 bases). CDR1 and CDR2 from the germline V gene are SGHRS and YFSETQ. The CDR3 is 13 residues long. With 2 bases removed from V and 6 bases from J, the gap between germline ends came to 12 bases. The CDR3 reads CASSFGPGSEQYF. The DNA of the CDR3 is TGCGCCAGCAGCTTCGGACCCGGGAGCGAGCAGTACTTC.

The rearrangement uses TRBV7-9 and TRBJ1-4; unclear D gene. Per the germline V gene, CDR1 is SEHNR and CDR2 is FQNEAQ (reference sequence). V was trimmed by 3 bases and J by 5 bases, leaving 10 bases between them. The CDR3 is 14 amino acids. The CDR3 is CASSLMGINEKLFF. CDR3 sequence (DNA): TGTGCCAGCAGCTTGATGGGGATCAATGAAAAACTGTTTTTT.

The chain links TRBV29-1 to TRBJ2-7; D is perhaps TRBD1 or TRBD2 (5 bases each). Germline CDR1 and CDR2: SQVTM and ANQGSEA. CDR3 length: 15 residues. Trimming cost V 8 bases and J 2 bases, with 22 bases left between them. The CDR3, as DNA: TGCAGCATAAGGGTGGTGGGACGGAAAACCTACGAGCAGTACTTC. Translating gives CSIRVVGRKTYEQYF.

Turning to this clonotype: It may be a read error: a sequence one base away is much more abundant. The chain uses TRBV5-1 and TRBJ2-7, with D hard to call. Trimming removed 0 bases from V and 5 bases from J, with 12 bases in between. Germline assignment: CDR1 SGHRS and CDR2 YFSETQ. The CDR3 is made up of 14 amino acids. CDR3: CASSLGERHDEQYF. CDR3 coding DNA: TGCGCCAGCAGCTTGGGAGAGAGGCACGACGAGCAGTACTTC.

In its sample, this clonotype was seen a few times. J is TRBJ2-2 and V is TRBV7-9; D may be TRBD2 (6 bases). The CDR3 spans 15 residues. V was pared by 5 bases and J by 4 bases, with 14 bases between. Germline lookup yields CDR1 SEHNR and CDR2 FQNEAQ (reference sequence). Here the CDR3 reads CASSPSSVLTGELFF. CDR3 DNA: TGTGCCAGCAGCCCCTCTAGCGTTCTCACCGGGGAGCTGTTTTTT.

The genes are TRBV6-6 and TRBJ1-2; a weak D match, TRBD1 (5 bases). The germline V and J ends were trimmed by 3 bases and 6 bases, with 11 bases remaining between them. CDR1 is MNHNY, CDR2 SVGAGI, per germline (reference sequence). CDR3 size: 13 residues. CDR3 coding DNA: TGTGCCAGCAGTTATAAGACAGCGGATGGCTACACCTTC. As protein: CASSYKTADGYTF.

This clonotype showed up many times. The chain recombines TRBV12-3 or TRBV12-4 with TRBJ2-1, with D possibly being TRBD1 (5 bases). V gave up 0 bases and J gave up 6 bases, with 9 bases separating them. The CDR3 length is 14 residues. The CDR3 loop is CASSLAGRANEQFF. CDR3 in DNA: TGTGCCAGCAGTTTAGCGGGCAGGGCCAATGAGCAGTTCTTC.

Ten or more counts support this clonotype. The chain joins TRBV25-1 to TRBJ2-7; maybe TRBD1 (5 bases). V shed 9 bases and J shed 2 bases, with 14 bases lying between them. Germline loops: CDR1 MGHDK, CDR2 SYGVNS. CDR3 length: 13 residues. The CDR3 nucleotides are TGTGCCAGACCCCGGACAAGAGCCTACGAGCAGTACTTC. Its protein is CARPRTRAYEQYF.

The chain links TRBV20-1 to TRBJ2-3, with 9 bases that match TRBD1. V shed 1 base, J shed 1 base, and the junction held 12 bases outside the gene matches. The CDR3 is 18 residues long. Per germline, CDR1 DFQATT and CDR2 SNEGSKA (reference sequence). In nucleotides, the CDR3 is TGCAGTGCTAGAGTCAGGGGACTTCGGACAGGGGGCACAGATACGCAGTATTTT. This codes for CSARVRGLRTGGTDTQYF.

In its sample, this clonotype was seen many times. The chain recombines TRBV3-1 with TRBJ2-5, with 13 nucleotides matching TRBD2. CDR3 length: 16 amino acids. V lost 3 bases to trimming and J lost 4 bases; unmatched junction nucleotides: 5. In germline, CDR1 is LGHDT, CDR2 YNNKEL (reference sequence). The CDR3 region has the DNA TGTGCCAGCAGCCAGAGGACTAGCGGGAGACGAGAGACCCAGTACTTC. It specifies CASSQRTSGRRETQYF.

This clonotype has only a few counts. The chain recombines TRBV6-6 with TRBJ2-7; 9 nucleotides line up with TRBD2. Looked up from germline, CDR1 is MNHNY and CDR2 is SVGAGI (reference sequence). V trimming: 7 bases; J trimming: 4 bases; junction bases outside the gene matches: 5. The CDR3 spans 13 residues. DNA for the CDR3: TGTGCCAGCAAGGGTAGCGGGAGTTACGAGCAGTACTTC. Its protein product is CASKGSGSYEQYF.

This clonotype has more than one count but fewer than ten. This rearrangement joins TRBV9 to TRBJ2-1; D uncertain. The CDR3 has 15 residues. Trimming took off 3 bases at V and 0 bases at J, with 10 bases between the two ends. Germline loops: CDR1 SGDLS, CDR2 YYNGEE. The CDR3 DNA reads TGTGCCAGCAGCGGACTCAAGAGCTCCTACAATGAGCAGTTCTTC. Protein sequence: CASSGLKSSYNEQFF.

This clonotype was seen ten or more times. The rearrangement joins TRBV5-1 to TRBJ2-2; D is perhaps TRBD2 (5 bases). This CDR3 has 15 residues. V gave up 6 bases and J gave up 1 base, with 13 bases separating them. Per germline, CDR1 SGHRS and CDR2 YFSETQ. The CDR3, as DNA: TGCGCCAGCACATCTCTGGCGGGGAACACCGGGGAGCTGTTTTTT. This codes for CASTSLAGNTGELFF.

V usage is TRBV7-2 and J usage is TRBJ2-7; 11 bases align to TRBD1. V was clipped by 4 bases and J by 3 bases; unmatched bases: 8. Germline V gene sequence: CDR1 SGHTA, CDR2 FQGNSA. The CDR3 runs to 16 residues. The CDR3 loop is CASSSASGQGDYEQYF. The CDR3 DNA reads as TGTGCCAGCAGCTCCGCCTCGGGACAGGGGGACTACGAGCAGTACTTC.

The CDR3 spells CASSSQREVGDIQYF. The CDR3 DNA reads as TGTGCCAGCAGCTCCCAGCGGGAGGTTGGAGACATTCAGTACTTC. The chain employs TRBV7-9 and TRBJ2-4, with 9 nucleotides matching TRBD2. Germline CDR1 SEHNR, CDR2 FQNEAQ (reference sequence). Unmatched junction bases numbered 9, after V lost 4 bases and J lost 8 bases. CDR3 length: 15 residues.

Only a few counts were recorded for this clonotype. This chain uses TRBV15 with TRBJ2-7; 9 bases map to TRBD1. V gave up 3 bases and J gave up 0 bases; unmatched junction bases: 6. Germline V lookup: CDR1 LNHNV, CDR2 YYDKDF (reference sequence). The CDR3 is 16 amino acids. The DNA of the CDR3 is TGTGCCACCAGCAGGGAAGGGACAGGGATCTCCTACGAGCAGTACTTC. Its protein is CATSREGTGISYEQYF.

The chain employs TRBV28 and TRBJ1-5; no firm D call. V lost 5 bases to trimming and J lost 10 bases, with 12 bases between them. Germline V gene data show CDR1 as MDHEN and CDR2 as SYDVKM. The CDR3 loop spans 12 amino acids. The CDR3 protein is CASSRPNRPQHF. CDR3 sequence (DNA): TGTGCCAGCAGTCGACCGAACAGACCCCAGCATTTT. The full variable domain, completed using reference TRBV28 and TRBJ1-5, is DVKVTQSSRYLVKRTGEKVFLECVQDMDHENMFWYRQDPGLGLRLIYFSYDVKMKEKGDIPEGYSVSREKKERFSLILESASTNQTSMYLCASSRPNRPQHFGDGTRLSIL.

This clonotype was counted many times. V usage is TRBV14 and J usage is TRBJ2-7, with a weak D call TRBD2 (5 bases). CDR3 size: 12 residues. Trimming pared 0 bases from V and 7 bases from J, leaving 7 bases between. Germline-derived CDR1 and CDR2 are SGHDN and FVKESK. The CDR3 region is CASSQEWREQYF. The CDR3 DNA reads TGTGCCAGCAGCCAAGAGTGGAGGGAGCAGTACTTC. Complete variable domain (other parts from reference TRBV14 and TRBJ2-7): EAGVTQFPSHSVIEKGQTVTLRCDPISGHDNLYWYRRVMGKEIKFLLHFVKESKQDESGMPNNRFLAERTGGTYSTLKVQPAELEDSGVYFCASSQEWREQYFGPGTRLTVT.